This TCR beta chain was identified in a study of CD8 T cells in Susac syndrome. Sequencing of TCR beta was undertaken in CD8+ and CD4+ T cells derived from blood. The patients serving as multiple sclerosis controls were treatment-naive. They had stable or active relapsing-remitting disease and fulfilled revised McDonald criteria. TEMRA cells were FACS-enriched, and CD8+ and CD4+ T cells were isolated negatively. The germline V gene encodes CDR1 SGHRS and CDR2 YFSETQ. The CDR3 runs 18 residues. The V and J ends lost 2 bases and 3 bases, in that order; junction bases with no gene match: 10. RNA was extracted with the RNeasy kit, and a quantity of roughly 0.5 to 1 ug was reverse transcribed using random hexamers. The CDR3 of TCR beta was amplified by immunoSEQ multiplex PCR across 54 Vbeta and 13 Jbeta. MiXCR, applied by TCRdb to the immunoSEQ multiplex PCR reads, yields one record per CDR3 protein. Here the sample spans about 210,000 distinct CDR3 sequences, nearly 97% being singletons.

The material sequenced was CD4+ T cells from PBMCs. The sequence was obtained from a human donor with multiple sclerosis. The chain links TRBV5-1 to TRBJ2-3, with 12 nucleotides matching TRBD1. The CDR3 region is CASSLTGTGGFRTDTQYF. For the CDR3, the DNA is TGCGCCAGCAGCTTAACCGGGACAGGGGGCTTCAGGACAGATACGCAGTATTTT.